This T cell receptor beta chain was sequenced in a study of T-cell memory formation after mild COVID-19. The overall study: For the most part, TCR clusters were specific to one donor.

This CDR3 is built from 17 residues. J gave up 2 bases and V 6 bases, and 5 bases lay outside the gene matches. Germline assignment: CDR1 SNHLY and CDR2 FYNNEI. MiXCR, applied by TCRdb to the 5' RACE reads, yields one record per CDR3 protein. The table records approximately 410,000 distinct CDR3 sequences, 23% of them present only once. The sequencing sample was made of PBMCs or a T cell subset sorted from them (not recorded which). The clonotype was recovered from an adult woman who had mild COVID-19 (a few samples of this study predate the infection). Cell type and time point are not known. The V gene is TRBV2, the J gene TRBJ2-3; 16 positions agree with TRBD2. CDR3 loop: CASRPGLAGGPTDTQYF. In DNA, the CDR3 is TGTGCCAGCAGGCCGGGACTAGCGGGGGGGCCCACAGATACGCAGTATTTT.